This section outlines one T cell receptor beta chain sequence together with its context. The antigen is unknown. The same CDR3 arises from other DNA sequences in this sample as well. Both 60 Vbeta primers and 13 Jbeta primers went into the PCR. Measured with immunoSEQ multiplex PCR; TCRdb has only the in-frame clones, and not every one. The sample holds fewer than 100,000 clones, around 77% seen once. The V end was cut by 4 bases, the J end by 1 base, with 14 bases between. CDR1 is SGHRS and CDR2 is YFSETQ in the germline V gene. The CDR3 extends over 15 amino acids. In nominal health when sampled, donors likely had unrecorded immune exposures nonetheless. This entry comes from a study of cytomegalovirus exposure and HLA in healthy donors. The study, taken as a whole, reports: As was reported, the HLA-A and HLA-B alleles of most subjects were accurately predicted from TCR beta sequences. Within the data, a cluster of highly shared sequence variants was likely a sequencing artifact. Presence/absence analyses assumed roughly uniform sequencing depth across donors.

V and J are TRBV5-1 and TRBJ1-1; D unresolved. The sample taken for sequencing was PBMCs. The origin of this receptor is a female donor in good health and CMV-seronegative. For the CDR3, the DNA is TGCGCCAGCAGCCTCGGAGAAGGCAGGAACACTGAAGCTTTCTTT. Translated, it gives CASSLGEGRNTEAFF.